The clone carrying this TCR beta chain was counted a few times. Its antigen remains unknown. Trimming took 5 bases from V and 7 from J, leaving 11 bases between them. Looked up from germline, CDR1 is MNHEY and CDR2 is SVGEGT. The CDR3 is made up of 12 amino acids. The data were obtained in a study of identical twins. Findings of the study overall: High-abundance cord blood beta clonotypes had fewer insertions; memory repertoires showed none.

TCRdb called the 5' RACE reads again in MiXCR, with one record for every CDR3 protein. Of about 720,000 distinct CDR3 sequences listed, under 9% are singletons. These sequences were also reported in another study, on yellow fever vaccine responses in identical twins.

The rearrangement uses TRBV6-2 or TRBV6-3 and TRBJ1-1, with a tentative D call TRBD1 (5 bases). Sequencing was performed on PBMCs. The sequence came from a woman under 30 in good health. The CDR3: CASSQGIGEAFF. In nucleotides, the CDR3 is TGTGCCAGCAGTCAGGGAATTGGTGAAGCTTTCTTT.